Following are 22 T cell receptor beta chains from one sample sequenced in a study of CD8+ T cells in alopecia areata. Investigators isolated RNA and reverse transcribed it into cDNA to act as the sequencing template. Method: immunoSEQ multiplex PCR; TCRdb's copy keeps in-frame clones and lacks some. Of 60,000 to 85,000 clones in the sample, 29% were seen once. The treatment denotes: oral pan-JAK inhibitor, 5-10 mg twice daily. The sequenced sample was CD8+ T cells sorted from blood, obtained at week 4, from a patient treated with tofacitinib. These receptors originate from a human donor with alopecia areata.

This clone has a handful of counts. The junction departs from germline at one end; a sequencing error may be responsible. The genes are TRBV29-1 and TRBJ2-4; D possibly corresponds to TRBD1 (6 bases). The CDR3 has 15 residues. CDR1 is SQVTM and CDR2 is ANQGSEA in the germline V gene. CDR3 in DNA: TGCAGCGTTGAAGATTCCGGGAACTTCCGGGACATCCCCGTGTTC. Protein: CSVEDSGNFRDIPVF.

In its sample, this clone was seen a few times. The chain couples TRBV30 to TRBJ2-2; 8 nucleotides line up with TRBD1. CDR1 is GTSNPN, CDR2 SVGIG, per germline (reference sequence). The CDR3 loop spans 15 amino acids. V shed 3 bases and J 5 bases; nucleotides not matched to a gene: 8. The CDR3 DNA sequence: TGTGCCTGGAGAGTAAGGGGACAGGATACCGGGGAGCTGTTTTTT. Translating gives CAWRVRGQDTGELFF.

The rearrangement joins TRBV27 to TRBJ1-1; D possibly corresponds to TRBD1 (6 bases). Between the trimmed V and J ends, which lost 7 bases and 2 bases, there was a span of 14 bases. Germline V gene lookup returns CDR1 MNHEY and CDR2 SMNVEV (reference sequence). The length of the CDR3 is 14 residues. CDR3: CASTGAQGNTEAFF. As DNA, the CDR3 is TGTGCCAGCACCGGCGCACAGGGTAACACTGAAGCTTTCTTT.

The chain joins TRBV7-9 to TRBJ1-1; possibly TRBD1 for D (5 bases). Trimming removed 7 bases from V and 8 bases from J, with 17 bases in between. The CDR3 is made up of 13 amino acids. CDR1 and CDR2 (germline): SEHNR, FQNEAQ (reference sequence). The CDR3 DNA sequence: TGTGCCAGCACTAACGGGGGGGTAGACGAAGCTTTCTTT. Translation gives CASTNGGVDEAFF.

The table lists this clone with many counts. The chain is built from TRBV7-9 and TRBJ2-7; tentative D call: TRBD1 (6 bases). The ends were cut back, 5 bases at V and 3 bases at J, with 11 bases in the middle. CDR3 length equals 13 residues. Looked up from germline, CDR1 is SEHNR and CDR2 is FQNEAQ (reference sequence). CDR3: CASSPGQLYEQYF. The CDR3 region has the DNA TGTGCCAGCAGCCCGGGACAACTCTACGAGCAGTACTTC.

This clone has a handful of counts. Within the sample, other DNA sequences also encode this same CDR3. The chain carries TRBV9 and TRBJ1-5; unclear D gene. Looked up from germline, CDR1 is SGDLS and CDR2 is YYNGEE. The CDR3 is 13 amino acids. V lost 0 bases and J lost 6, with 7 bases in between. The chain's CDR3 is CASSVGYGQPQHF. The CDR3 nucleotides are TGTGCCAGCAGCGTAGGTTACGGTCAGCCCCAGCATTTT.

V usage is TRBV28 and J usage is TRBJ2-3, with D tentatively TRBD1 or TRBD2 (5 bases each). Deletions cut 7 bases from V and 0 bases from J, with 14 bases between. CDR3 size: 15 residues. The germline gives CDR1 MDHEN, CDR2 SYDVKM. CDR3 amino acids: CASTLDGASTDTQYF. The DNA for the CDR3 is TGTGCCAGCACCCTTGACGGGGCTAGCACAGATACGCAGTATTTT.

As DNA, the CDR3 is TGTGCCAGCAGATCTACAGGGGCCCTTGGGGAGACCCAGTACTTC. It translates to CASRSTGALGETQYF. This sequence joins TRBV6-5 and TRBJ2-5, with 7 bases that match TRBD1. This CDR3 has 15 amino acids. Losses at the gene ends were 6 bases for V and 5 bases for J; bases not matched to a gene: 12. Germline lookup yields CDR1 MNHEY and CDR2 SVGAGI.

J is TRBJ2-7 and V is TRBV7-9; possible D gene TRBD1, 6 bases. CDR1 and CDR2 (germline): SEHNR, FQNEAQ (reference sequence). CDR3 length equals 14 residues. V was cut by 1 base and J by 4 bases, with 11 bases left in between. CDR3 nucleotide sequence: TGTGCCAGCAGCTTAGGTGGGACACTTTACGAGCAGTACTTC. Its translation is CASSLGGTLYEQYF.

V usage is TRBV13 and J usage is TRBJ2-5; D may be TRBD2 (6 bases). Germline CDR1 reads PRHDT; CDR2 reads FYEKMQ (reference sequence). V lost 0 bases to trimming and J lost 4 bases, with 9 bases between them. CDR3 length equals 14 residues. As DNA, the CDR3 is TGTGCCAGCAGCTTAGGGACTAGACGAGAGACCCAGTACTTC. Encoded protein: CASSLGTRRETQYF.

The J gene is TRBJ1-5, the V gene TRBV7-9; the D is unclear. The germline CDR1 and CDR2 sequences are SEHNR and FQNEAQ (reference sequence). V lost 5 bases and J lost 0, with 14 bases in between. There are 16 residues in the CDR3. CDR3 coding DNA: TGTGCCAGCAGCCCCGCCACGCAATATAGCAATCAGCCCCAGCATTTT. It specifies CASSPATQYSNQPQHF. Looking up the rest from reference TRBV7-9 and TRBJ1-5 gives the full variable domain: DTGVSQNPRHKITKRGQNVTFRCDPISEHNRLYWYRQTLGQGPEFLTYFQNEAQLEKSRLLSDRFSAERPKGSFSTLEIQRTEQGDSAMYLCASSPATQYSNQPQHFGDGTRLSIL.

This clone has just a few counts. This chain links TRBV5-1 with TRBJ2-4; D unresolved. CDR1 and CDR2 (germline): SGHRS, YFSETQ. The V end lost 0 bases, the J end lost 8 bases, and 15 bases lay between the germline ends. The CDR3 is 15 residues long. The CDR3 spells CASSLARTAGDIQYF. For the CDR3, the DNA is TGCGCCAGCAGCTTGGCTCGGACCGCTGGGGACATTCAGTACTTC. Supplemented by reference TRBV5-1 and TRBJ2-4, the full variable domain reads KAGVTQTPRYLIKTRGQQVTLSCSPISGHRSVSWYQQTPGQGLQFLFEYFSETQRNKGNFPGRFSGRQFSNSRSEMNVSTLELGDSALYLCASSLARTAGDIQYFGAGTRLSVL.

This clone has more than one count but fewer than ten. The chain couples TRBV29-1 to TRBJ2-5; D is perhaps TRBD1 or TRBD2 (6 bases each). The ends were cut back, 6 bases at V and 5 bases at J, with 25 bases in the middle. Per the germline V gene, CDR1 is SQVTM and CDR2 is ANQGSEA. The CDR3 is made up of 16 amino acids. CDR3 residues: CSVLARGGPSPETQYF. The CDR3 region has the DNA TGCAGCGTGCTCGCGAGAGGGGGGCCTTCGCCGGAGACCCAGTACTTC.

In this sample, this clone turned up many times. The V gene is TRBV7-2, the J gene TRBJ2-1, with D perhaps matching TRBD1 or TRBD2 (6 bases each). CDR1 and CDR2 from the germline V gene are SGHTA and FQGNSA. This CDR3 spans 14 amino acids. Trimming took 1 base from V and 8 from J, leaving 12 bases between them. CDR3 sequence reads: CASSLVGASDEQFF. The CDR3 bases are TGTGCCAGCAGCTTAGTGGGGGCTAGCGATGAGCAGTTCTTC.

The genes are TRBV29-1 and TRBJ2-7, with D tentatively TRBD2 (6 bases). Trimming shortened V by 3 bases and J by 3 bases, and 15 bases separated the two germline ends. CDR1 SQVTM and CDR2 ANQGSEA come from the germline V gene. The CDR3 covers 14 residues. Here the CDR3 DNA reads TGCAGCGTTGAGGGGGGACCGACTATCTACGAGCAGTACTTC. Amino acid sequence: CSVEGGPTIYEQYF.

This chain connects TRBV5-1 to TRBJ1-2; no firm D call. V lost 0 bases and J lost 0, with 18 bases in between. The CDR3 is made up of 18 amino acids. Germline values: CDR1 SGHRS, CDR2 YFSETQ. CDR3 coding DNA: TGCGCCAGCAGCTTGGATATGTCAGACTCAACCTCTAACTATGGCTACACCTTC. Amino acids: CASSLDMSDSTSNYGYTF.

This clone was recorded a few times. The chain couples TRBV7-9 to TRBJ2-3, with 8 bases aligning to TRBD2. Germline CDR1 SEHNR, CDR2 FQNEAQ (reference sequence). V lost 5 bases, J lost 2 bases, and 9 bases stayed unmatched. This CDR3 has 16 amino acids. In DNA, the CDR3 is TGTGCCAGCAGCCAAGAAGTAGCGGGGTACACAGATACGCAGTATTTT. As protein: CASSQEVAGYTDTQYF.

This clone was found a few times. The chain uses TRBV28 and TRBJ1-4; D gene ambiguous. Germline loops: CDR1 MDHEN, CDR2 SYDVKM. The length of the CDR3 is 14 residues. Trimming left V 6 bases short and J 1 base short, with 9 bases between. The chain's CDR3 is CASRLEGTNEKLFF. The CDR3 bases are TGTGCCAGCAGACTCGAGGGAACTAATGAAAAACTGTTTTTT.

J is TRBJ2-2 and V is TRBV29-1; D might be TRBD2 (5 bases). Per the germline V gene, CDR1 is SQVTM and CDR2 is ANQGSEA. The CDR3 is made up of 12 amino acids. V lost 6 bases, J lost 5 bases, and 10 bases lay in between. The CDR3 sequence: CSVRPGTGELFF. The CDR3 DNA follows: TGCAGCGTCCGGCCGGGGACCGGGGAGCTGTTTTTT.

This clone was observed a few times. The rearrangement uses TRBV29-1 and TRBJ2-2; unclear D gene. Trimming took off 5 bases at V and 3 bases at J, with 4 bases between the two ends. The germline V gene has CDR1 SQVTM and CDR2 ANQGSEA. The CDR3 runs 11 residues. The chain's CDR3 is CSVPDTGELFF. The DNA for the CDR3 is TGCAGCGTTCCTGACACCGGGGAGCTGTTTTTT.

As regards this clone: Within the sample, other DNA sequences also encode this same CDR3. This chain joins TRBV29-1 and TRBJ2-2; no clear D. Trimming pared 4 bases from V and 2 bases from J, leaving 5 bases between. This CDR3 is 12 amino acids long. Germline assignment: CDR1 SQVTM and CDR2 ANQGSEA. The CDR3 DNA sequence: TGCAGCGTTGTCCGAAACACCGGGGAGCTGTTTTTT. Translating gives CSVVRNTGELFF.

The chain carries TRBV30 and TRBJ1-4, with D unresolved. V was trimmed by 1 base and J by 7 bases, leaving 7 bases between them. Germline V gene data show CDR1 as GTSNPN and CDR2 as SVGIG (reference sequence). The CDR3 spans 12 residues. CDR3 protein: CAWSELGEKLFF. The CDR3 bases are TGTGCCTGGAGTGAGCTTGGTGAAAAACTGTTTTTT.